A selection of T cell receptor beta chains follows, all from one sample in a study of shared clonotypes between healthy human individuals. Sequenced by immunoSEQ multiplex PCR; TCRdb stores in-frame clones only, minus some. The data show about 1.5 million clones, roughly 98% seen once. Material: naive CD4+ T cells sorted from blood. The source is a man in his thirties or forties in good health. Each CDR3 is given with its conserved first and last residue. D genes are given only for firm matches. Expanded clones get a size class; other rows say once, few or many, or leave the size out.

TRBV19	TRBJ2-1	NA	TRBD2	TGTGCCAGTAGCCTACTACTAGCGGGAGGTTCGTATGAGCAGTTCTTC	CASSLLLAGGSYEQFF
TRBV9	TRBJ2-1	NA	NA	TGTGCCAGCAGCGTAGGAGTCTCCTACAATGAGCAGTTCTTC	CASSVGVSYNEQFF
TRBV7-3	TRBJ2-3	NA	TRBD2	TGTGCCAGCAGCACAGGACTAGCGGGAGGGGCTGATACGCAGTATTTT	CASSTGLAGGADTQYF
TRBV9	TRBJ1-1	NA	TRBD1	TGTGCCAGCAGCGTAGCTAGGGGACAGGAGAACACTGAAGCTTTCTTT	CASSVARGQENTEAFF
TRBV6-5	TRBJ1-5	NA	TRBD1	TGTGCCAGCAGTTACCGGACAGGGCGTCAGCCCCAGCATTTT	CASSYRTGRQPQHF
TRBV2	TRBJ2-3	few	NA	TGTGCCAGCAGCCCAACAAGTTTTACGCAGTATTTT	CASSPTSFTQYF
TRBV19	TRBJ1-5	NA	TRBD1	TGTGCCAGTAAAGTCGAGGGGGCGAGGGGCAATCAGCCCCAGCATTTT	CASKVEGARGNQPQHF
TRBV7-2	TRBJ2-5	NA	TRBD1	TGTGCCAGCAGCTTAGAGGGCCCAGGGGGACAAGAGACCCAGTACTTC	CASSLEGPGGQETQYF
TRBV7-9	TRBJ2-2	NA	NA	TGTGCCAGCAGCTTACAGGACACGAACACCGGGGAGCTGTTTTTT	CASSLQDTNTGELFF
TRBV7-9	TRBJ2-1	NA	TRBD2	TGTGCCAGCAGCTCCCAACTAGCGGGAGGTGCCTACAATGAGCAGTTCTTC	CASSSQLAGGAYNEQFF
TRBV7-2	TRBJ2-5	NA	TRBD2	TGTGCCAGCAGCTCCACTAGCGCGCAACAAGAGACCCAGTACTTC	CASSSTSAQQETQYF
TRBV10-1	TRBJ2-7	NA	NA	TGCGCCAGCAGTAGGTCTCGGAGCGGACGTTCGTCCGAGCAGTACTTC	CASSRSRSGRSSEQYF
TRBV29-1	TRBJ1-1	NA	NA	TGCAGCGTGAAAAGCCGGTTGAACACTGAACAAGCTTTCTTT	CSVKSRLNTEQAFF
TRBV29-1	TRBJ1-4	NA	TRBD1	TGCAGCGTTGACTGGGGGGACTTCCCGGGACAGGAAGATGAAAAACTGTTTTTT	CSVDWGDFPGQEDEKLFF
TRBV28	TRBJ2-2	NA	NA	TGTGCCACCAGGGCTAGGGCCGATACCGGGGAGCTGTTTTTT	CATRARADTGELFF
TRBV6-6	TRBJ1-3	NA	TRBD1	TGTGCCAGCAGTTACTCGACAGGGGGAAACACCATATATTTT	CASSYSTGGNTIYF
TRBV5-6	TRBJ1-1	NA	NA	TGTGCCAGCAGCTTGGACGCCAACACTGAAGCTTTCTTT	CASSLDANTEAFF
TRBV28	TRBJ1-5	NA	NA	TGTGCCAGCAGCACCCCCCCGGTAGGGCAGCCCCAGCATTTT	CASSTPPVGQPQHF
TRBV7-9	TRBJ2-2	NA	NA	TGTGCCAGCAGCTCCCGGGACCTATACCCAGCCGGGGAGCTGTTTTTT	CASSSRDLYPAGELFF
TRBV28	TRBJ2-7	NA	NA	TGTGCCAGCTCCGGGACGGTTGGATACGAGCAGTACTTC	CASSGTVGYEQYF
TRBV2	TRBJ1-5	NA	NA	TGTGCCAGCAGTGAGTTCGGGGTTAGCAATCAGCCCCAGCATTTT	CASSEFGVSNQPQHF
TRBV5-1	TRBJ2-1	NA	TRBD2	TGCGCCAGCAGCTTTGGAACTAGCGCACACAATGAGCAGTTCTTC	CASSFGTSAHNEQFF
TRBV5-6	TRBJ2-5	NA	TRBD2	TGTGCCAGCAGCTTGGTCCTGCGGGAGAGGGTCCGAGAGACCCAGTACTTC	CASSLVLRERVRETQYF
TRBV28	TRBJ2-7	NA	NA	TGTGCCAGCAGGGTGGGGGGCAACCTCCATAGCTCCTACGAGCAGTACTTC	CASRVGGNLHSSYEQYF
TRBV28	TRBJ2-2	NA	NA	TGTGCCAGCAGTTGGGGACAGAACACCGGGGAGCTGTTTTTT	CASSWGQNTGELFF
TRBV28	TRBJ2-7	NA	TRBD2	TGTGCCAGCAGTTTACTTCTGCCTAGCGGGAGCCTGAGCGGATACGAGCAGTACTTC	CASSLLLPSGSLSGYEQYF
TRBV19	TRBJ1-1	NA	NA	TGTGCCAGTAGTATCGGACTTACGGGCACTGAAGCTTTCTTT	CASSIGLTGTEAFF
TRBV18	TRBJ2-1	NA	NA	TGTGCCAGCTCACCATTGCTATACAATGAGCAGTTCTTC	CASSPLLYNEQFF
TRBV28	TRBJ2-7	NA	NA	TGTGCCAGCAGTTTGAGGCTGATGGGGAGCGAGCAGTACTTC	CASSLRLMGSEQYF
TRBV29-1	TRBJ2-1	NA	NA	TGCAGCGTTGAGGTGCTAGCGAGCTCCTACAATGAGCAGTTCTTC	CSVEVLASSYNEQFF
TRBV14	TRBJ2-3	NA	NA	TGTGCCAGCAGGGACAGACAGTTCACAGATACGCAGTATTTT	CASRDRQFTDTQYF
TRBV10-2	TRBJ1-5	NA	TRBD1	TGCGCCAGCAGAGGTCCCGGGACAGGGATCAATCAGCCCCAGCATTTT	CASRGPGTGINQPQHF
TRBV7-2	TRBJ1-4	NA	NA	TGTGCCAGCAGCTTATCCTCCGGGGGCGAAAAACTGTTTTTT	CASSLSSGGEKLFF
TRBV7-6	TRBJ2-5	NA	TRBD2	TGTGCCAGCAGCCTCGGGACTATCGGAGAGACCCAGTACTTC	CASSLGTIGETQYF
TRBV14	TRBJ2-7	NA	TRBD1	TGTGCCAGCAGCCAAGAACCCGGGACAGGGGACTACGAGCAGTACTTC	CASSQEPGTGDYEQYF
TRBV10-1	TRBJ2-1	NA	TRBD1	TGCGCCAGCAGTGAGTCGCCATATGGACAGGGAGATGAGCAGTTCTTC	CASSESPYGQGDEQFF
TRBV10-3	TRBJ1-1	once	TRBD1	TGTGCCATCAGTGAGTATAACAGGGGGTTAGAAGCTTTCTTT	CAISEYNRGLEAFF
TRBV28	TRBJ1-4	NA	NA	TGTGCCAGCACCCCCGGGGGGGGCGGAGAAAAACTGTTTTTT	CASTPGGGGEKLFF
TRBV28	TRBJ2-1	NA	TRBD2	TGTGCCAGCAGGTCTAGCGGGAGGGTTGAGCAGTTCTTC	CASRSSGRVEQFF
TRBV5-4	TRBJ2-7	NA	NA	TGTGCCAGCAGCCTACCCGGGACCCGTCCGGCCGAGCAGTACTTC	CASSLPGTRPAEQYF
TRBV30	TRBJ2-7	NA	TRBD2	TGTGCCTGGGCTGGGACTAGCGGTCCCTACGAGCAGTACTTC	CAWAGTSGPYEQYF
TRBV6-1	TRBJ2-3	NA	NA	TGTGCCAGCAGGCAGGGCAGCACAGATACGCAGTATTTT	CASRQGSTDTQYF
TRBV28	TRBJ2-1	NA	NA	TGTGCCATCCCGGGACTCTCGAATGAGCAGTTCTTC	CAIPGLSNEQFF
TRBV9	TRBJ2-7	NA	NA	TGTGCCAGCAGCCCATGGACATCATCTTACGAGCAGTACTTC	CASSPWTSSYEQYF
TRBV19	TRBJ1-5	NA	TRBD1	TGTGCCACCGGGGCAGACATAGGGACAGGGAGGGCCCACCAGCCCCAGCATTTT	CATGADIGTGRAHQPQHF
TRBV28	TRBJ2-5	NA	TRBD2	TGTGCCAGCACCCGCTCGGCCCCGGGGGGGCTAGAGACCCAGTACTTC	CASTRSAPGGLETQYF